This T cell receptor (beta chain) was obtained from a study of T-cell reconstitution after alpha-beta-depleted transplantation in children. General study findings and limits: A year post-transplant, T-cell counts and diversity derived mostly from newly produced T cells.

Unique molecular identifiers were used to barcode this TCRbeta library. TCRdb re-called the PCR reads with MiXCR, one entry per CDR3 protein. The data hold some 78,000 distinct CDR3 sequences, with 12% to 15% observed a single time. Comment on this clonotype: The antigen is unknown.

Trimming shortened V by 10 bases and J by 4 bases, and 17 bases separated the two germline ends. The CDR3 extends over 14 amino acids. In germline, CDR1 is MNHNS, CDR2 SASEGT. Material: PBMCs, mostly from graft donor cells, obtained 180 days after TCRalphabeta/CD19-depleted stem cell transplant. The V and J genes are TRBV6-1 and TRBJ2-1; D uncertain. The TCR originated in a male patient aged 2-15 years who had a stem cell transplant for acute lymphoblastic leukemia, so the T cells may come from the graft donor. This CDR3 is CATQGRVWYNEQFF. CDR3 sequence (DNA): TGTGCCACCCAAGGACGGGTTTGGTACAATGAGCAGTTCTTC.